This entry lists 15 T cell receptor beta chains sequenced from one sample in a study of T cell repertoires in cytomegalovirus infection. Each CDR3 protein is one row after TCRdb ran MiXCR on the reads. The table shows about 490,000 distinct CDR3 sequences, with 16% occurring only once. Sequenced sample: CD8+ T cells from PBMCs. All receptors come from a human donor in good health (CMV status not recorded). Some clones in this sample may be carry-over from other donors' samples.

The gene calls are TRBV29-1 and TRBJ2-7, with 8 bases lining up with TRBD1. J was trimmed by 3 bases and V by 4 bases; bases with no gene match: 2. Germline V gene sequence: CDR1 SQVTM, CDR2 ANQGSEA. The CDR3 extends over 12 amino acids. The CDR3: CSVAGTGYEQYF. DNA for the CDR3: TGCAGCGTTGCCGGGACAGGCTACGAGCAGTACTTC.

Concerning this clonotype itself: One base away lies a much larger clone, so this may be a sequencing read error. The CDR3 sequence is CASSTPQAGRYVYTF. The CDR3, as DNA: TGTGCCAGCAGTACCCCCCAGGCAGGGAGATATGTCTACACCTTC. The rearrangement joins TRBV28 to TRBJ1-2, with TRBD1 as a possible D gene (5 bases). Germline V lookup: CDR1 MDHEN, CDR2 SYDVKM. The CDR3 totals 15 residues.

This clonotype was seen repeatedly, ten times or more. J is TRBJ2-1 and V is TRBV19, with a weak D call TRBD2 (6 bases). V lost 3 bases to trimming and J lost 0 bases, with 15 bases between them. CDR1 LNHDA and CDR2 SQIVND come from the germline V gene (reference sequence). The CDR3 sequence is 17 residues long. As DNA, the CDR3 is TGTGCCAGTAGTATGATCCGGGCGGGGAGCTCCTACAATGAGCAGTTCTTC. Its protein is CASSMIRAGSSYNEQFF.

This clonotype has ten or more counts. The rearrangement uses TRBV7-8 and TRBJ1-5, with a tentative D call TRBD1 (6 bases). CDR3 length: 15 amino acids. CDR1 SGHVS and CDR2 FQNEAQ come from the germline V gene. V was clipped by 3 bases and J by 0 bases, with 9 bases between them. CDR3 sequence: CASSFSRGSNQPQHF. The CDR3 DNA reads TGTGCCAGCAGCTTCTCCAGGGGTAGCAATCAGCCCCAGCATTTT.

This clonotype was observed many times. V gene TRBV11-2 combines with J gene TRBJ2-1; 9 positions agree with TRBD2. Germline V gives CDR1 SGHAT, CDR2 FQNNGV. The CDR3 covers 20 residues. The V gene end was trimmed by 2 bases and the J gene end by 5 bases; junction bases not matched to a gene: 19. This chain's CDR3 is CASSLKGVLAGYSSDNEQFF. The CDR3 nucleotides are TGTGCCAGCAGCTTAAAAGGGGTCCTAGCGGGATATTCCTCGGACAATGAGCAGTTCTTC.

This CDR3 reads CASSQGLPRGQPQHF. CDR3 DNA sequence: TGCGCCAGCAGCCAGGGACTTCCGAGGGGCCAGCCCCAGCATTTT. The chain carries TRBV4-1 and TRBJ1-5, with D possibly TRBD1 on 5 matching bases. V lost 3 bases to trimming and J lost 7 bases, with 16 bases between them. The CDR3 is 15 residues long. Germline values: CDR1 MGHRA, CDR2 YSYEKL.

This chain joins TRBV20-1 and TRBJ2-2; D perhaps matches TRBD2 (6 bases). Germline values: CDR1 DFQATT, CDR2 SNEGSKA (reference sequence). CDR3 size: 15 residues. Deletions cut 1 base from V and 3 bases from J, with 12 bases between. CDR3 sequence reads: CSARAGGVYTGELFF. DNA of the CDR3: TGCAGTGCTAGAGCCGGAGGGGTCTACACCGGGGAGCTGTTTTTT.

Worth noting for this clonotype: A clone one base away is much larger, so this may be a read error. The rearrangement links TRBV11-2 to TRBJ2-7; the D gene is possibly TRBD1 (5 bases). This CDR3 contains 15 residues. Germline lookup yields CDR1 SGHAT and CDR2 FQNNGV. The CDR3 DNA sequence: TGTGCCAGCAGCTTAGGGACAAATCACCCCTACGAGCAGTGCTTC. It specifies CASSLGTNHPYEQCF.

This clonotype has only a few counts. V is TRBV2 and J is TRBJ1-1, with D maybe TRBD1 (5 bases). The CDR3 contains 15 residues. The V end lost 2 bases, the J end lost 4 bases, and 14 bases lay between the germline ends. The germline V gene has CDR1 SNHLY and CDR2 FYNNEI. The CDR3 DNA reads as TGTGCCAGCAGTGAAAATGGGGGTGCGGGCACTGAAGCTTTCTTT. The encoded protein is CASSENGGAGTEAFF.

This clonotype showed up many times. The rearrangement uses TRBV12-3 or TRBV12-4 and TRBJ2-5; tentatively, D is TRBD1 (6 bases). Trimming removed 3 bases at V and 5 bases at J, with 13 bases between. The CDR3 runs to 14 residues. The CDR3 DNA reads as TGTGCCAGCAGTTTTGGTGGGGGCGCGGAGACCCAGTACTTC. It is translated as CASSFGGGAETQYF.

This clonotype was found many times. V is TRBV7-9 and J is TRBJ1-2, with D perhaps matching TRBD1 (5 bases). Trimming pared 1 base from V and 6 bases from J, leaving 6 bases between. Germline-derived CDR1 and CDR2 are SEHNR and FQNEAQ (reference sequence). This CDR3 is built from 12 residues. In DNA form, the CDR3 reads TGTGCCAGCAGCTTAGGGGGGAATGGCTACACCTTC. Translated, it gives CASSLGGNGYTF.

As concerns this clonotype: At one of its ends the junction is not consistent with the germline gene, which may arise from a read error. The chain joins TRBV5-3 to TRBJ1-1; unclear D gene. TRBV5-3 belongs to the ORF category, with a function that is uncertain. There are 14 residues in the CDR3. The CDR3 DNA follows: TGTGCCAGCAGCTCACCTCCGGGGAACACTGAAGCTTTCTTT. Encoded protein: CASSSPPGNTEAFF.

The chain joins TRBV9 to TRBJ2-1, with a possible D match to TRBD1 (6 bases). The V end was cut by 3 bases, the J end by 0 bases, with 16 bases between. The germline CDR1 and CDR2 sequences are SGDLS and YYNGEE. The CDR3 consists of 17 residues. The CDR3 is CASSASETGGSYNEQFF. The CDR3 DNA reads as TGTGCCAGCAGCGCCTCCGAGACAGGAGGCTCCTACAATGAGCAGTTCTTC.

The chain employs TRBV29-1 and TRBJ2-5; possibly TRBD2 for D (7 bases). The germline V gene has CDR1 SQVTM and CDR2 ANQGSEA. The CDR3 is 15 residues long. Deletions cut 3 bases from V and 1 base from J, with 15 bases between. CDR3 in amino acids: CSVEIRGGLQETQYF. The CDR3, as DNA: TGCAGCGTTGAGATCAGGGGAGGGCTCCAAGAGACCCAGTACTTC.

This clonotype was counted ten times or more. The CDR3 DNA sequence: TGTGCCAGCAGTCCCAAACTAGAGTGGAAGGTACGCAATGAGCAGTTCTTC. This codes for CASSPKLEWKVRNEQFF. The chain employs TRBV28 and TRBJ2-1, with D possibly matching TRBD2 (5 bases). The CDR3 loop spans 17 amino acids. Trimming shortened V by 5 bases and J by 6 bases, and 23 bases separated the two germline ends. From germline, CDR1 is MDHEN and CDR2 SYDVKM.